This TCR beta chain was captured by sequencing in a study of T cell repertoires in cytomegalovirus infection. Background on the study: The study used recently identified HLA-C-restricted and well-studied HLA-B-restricted CMV epitopes. An indication of both CMV infection and matching HLA type came from public TCR beta signatures. General study points: HLA-C-restricted CMV-specific TCR beta clonotypes prevailed in the ex vivo response. Frequencies of public TCR beta families were cumulated, and this identified carriers of CMV plus the relevant HLA.

TCRdb passed the reads through MiXCR, listing each CDR3 protein once. The table records about 480,000 distinct CDR3 sequences, roughly a third of them present only once. J gave up 4 bases and V 3 bases, and 9 bases lay outside the gene matches. Germline lookup yields CDR1 SGHTA and CDR2 FQGNSA. The CDR3 has 16 amino acids. This clonotype was counted many times. The target antigen is unknown. V and J are TRBV7-2 and TRBJ2-1, with 7 bases matching TRBD1. This receptor was obtained from a human donor in good health (CMV status not recorded). Some clones in this sample may be carry-over from other donors' samples. Specimen: cultured PBMCs, collected from culture after CMV antigen stimulation. The CDR3 sequence: CASSFGQDQIYNEQFF. CDR3 bases: TGTGCCAGCAGCTTCGGACAGGATCAGATATACAATGAGCAGTTCTTC.